This T cell receptor beta chain emerged from a study of cytomegalovirus exposure and HLA in healthy donors. Study findings and constraints: Later on, a genetic analysis was performed. It linked a missense variant in DCLRE1C with V- and J-gene trimming of TCR beta. With high specificity and sensitivity, the classifier reportedly diagnosed cytomegalovirus status. Several top significant clusters appeared, in a later analysis, to be linked to common viral pathogens.

V was cut by 9 bases and J by 0 bases, with 17 bases left in between. The CDR3 spans 15 residues. Germline V gene lookup returns CDR1 MNHEY and CDR2 SVGAGI. PCR used 60 Vbeta primers and 13 Jbeta primers. The method was immunoSEQ multiplex PCR; TCRdb's version includes in-frame clones alone and lacks a portion of them. The table records 55,000 to 70,000 clones, around 83% of them present only once. To note about this clone: Its antigen is unknown.

Material for sequencing was PBMCs. This chain joins TRBV6-5 and TRBJ1-1; D may be TRBD1 (6 bases). The origin of this receptor is a human donor in good health. The CDR3: CASSRDTFMNTEAFF. The CDR3 nucleotides are TGTGCCAGTTCCCGGGACACTTTCATGAACACTGAAGCTTTCTTT.